The 17 T cell receptor beta chains below were found in one sample sequenced in a study of T-cell memory formation after mild COVID-19 (dated by TCRdb to 2020 to 2022). Library prep was done by 5' RACE. Sequencing instrument: Illumina NovaSeq 6000. Starting from the raw public reads, TCRdb applied fastp trimming at Q25, assembled clones with MiXCR and retained in-frame beta chains. Each record represents a unique CDR3 protein, reported with the most common genes and DNA among its rows. Within this sample are 200,000 to 250,000 distinct CDR3 sequences, with 9.5% of them counted one time only. The biggest ten clones account for roughly 4% of the sample. The sample consisted of PBMCs or a T cell subset sorted from them (not recorded which). The receptors shown here come from a man aged 18 to 35 who had mild COVID-19 (a few samples of this study predate the infection). The sample titles of this study are shuffled in the database, so cell type and time point are left out; the donor was told from shared clones.

The chain carries TRBV20-1 and TRBJ1-1; 7 nucleotides agree with TRBD1. Germline-derived CDR1 and CDR2 are DFQATT and SNEGSKA (reference sequence). Unmatched junction bases numbered 5, after V lost 6 bases and J lost 1 base. The CDR3 consists of 13 residues. The CDR3 coding sequence is TGCAGTGCATTTGGACAGGAGAACACTGAAGCTTTCTTT. Protein sequence: CSAFGQENTEAFF.

This chain links TRBV20-1 with TRBJ1-2; 7 positions match TRBD1. This CDR3 is 13 amino acids long. Looked up from germline, CDR1 is DFQATT and CDR2 is SNEGSKA (reference sequence). V lost 6 bases and J lost 4; bases outside the gene matches: 8. The DNA for the CDR3 is TGCAGTGCACGGGACAGAAGCCCCTATGGCTACACCTTC. Translation: CSARDRSPYGYTF.

This clonotype was seen at least ten times. The rearrangement joins TRBV11-2 to TRBJ2-4, with a possible D match to TRBD2 (6 bases). V was cut by 4 bases and J by 7 bases, with 14 bases left in between. This CDR3 comprises 14 residues. Germline V gives CDR1 SGHAT, CDR2 FQNNGV. The CDR3 DNA reads TGTGCCAGCAGCTCGCCCGCAGGGAGGAACATTCAGTACTTC. Protein product: CASSSPAGRNIQYF.

The sample holds a few counts of this clonotype. The chain joins TRBV19 to TRBJ2-6; D is uncertain. Trimming stripped 7 bases from V and 4 bases from J, with 5 bases between. Germline CDR1 reads LNHDA; CDR2 reads SQIVND (reference sequence). The CDR3 has 12 residues. The DNA for the CDR3 is TGTGCCAGTACTTCAGGGGCCAACGTCCTGACTTTC. It translates to CASTSGANVLTF. Filled out from reference TRBV19 and TRBJ2-6, the complete variable domain reads DGGITQSPKYLFRKEGQNVTLSCEQNLNHDAMYWYRQDPGQGLRLIYYSQIVNDFQKGDIAEGYSVSREKKESFPLTVTSAQKNPTAFYLCASTSGANVLTFGAGSRLTVL.

This clonotype was detected a few times. The rearrangement uses TRBV19 and TRBJ2-5; 12 positions match TRBD1. In germline, CDR1 is LNHDA, CDR2 SQIVND (reference sequence). The CDR3 loop spans 16 amino acids. V trimming: 4 bases; J trimming: 5 bases; junction bases outside the gene matches: 8. Written as DNA, the CDR3 is TGTGCCAGTAGTACCCGGGACAGGGGGCGGAGGGAGACCCAGTACTTC. As protein: CASSTRDRGRRETQYF. Full variable domain (remainder filled in from reference TRBV19 and TRBJ2-5): DGGITQSPKYLFRKEGQNVTLSCEQNLNHDAMYWYRQDPGQGLRLIYYSQIVNDFQKGDIAEGYSVSREKKESFPLTVTSAQKNPTAFYLCASSTRDRGRRETQYFGPGTRLLVL.

This chain joins TRBV7-8 and TRBJ1-1, with a tentative D call TRBD1 (6 bases). Germline CDR1 reads SGHVS; CDR2 reads FQNEAQ. The CDR3 length is 14 residues. The V end was cut by 4 bases, the J end by 2 bases, with 11 bases between. The chain's CDR3 is CASSYQGSNTEAFF. For the CDR3, the DNA is TGTGCCAGCAGCTACCAGGGGAGTAACACTGAAGCTTTCTTT.

This clonotype appeared once. The V call is TRBV27, the J call TRBJ2-1; D might be TRBD1 (6 bases). The CDR3 sequence is 15 residues long. V lost 5 bases and J lost 1, with 12 bases in between. Germline assignment: CDR1 MNHEY and CDR2 SMNVEV (reference sequence). The CDR3 loop is CASSLTGWSYNEQFF. In DNA, the CDR3 is TGTGCCAGCAGTCTCACAGGGTGGTCCTACAATGAGCAGTTCTTC.

This clonotype showed up just a few times. V and J are TRBV7-3 and TRBJ2-2, with 7 bases lining up with TRBD1. The germline gives CDR1 SGHTA, CDR2 FQGTGA. The V gene end was trimmed by 5 bases and the J gene end by 4 bases; junction bases not matched to a gene: 7. The CDR3 is made up of 15 amino acids. For the CDR3, the DNA is TGTGCCAGCAGCCCGAACAGGGGCCTCACCGGGGAGCTGTTTTTT. Its protein is CASSPNRGLTGELFF.

The rearrangement joins TRBV7-2 to TRBJ2-7; 7 bases map to TRBD2. The ends lost 10 bases at V and 3 bases at J; junction bases unmatched: 6. Germline CDR1 reads SGHTA; CDR2 reads FQGNSA. This CDR3 comprises 12 residues. This chain's CDR3 is CATRGGGYEQYF. The CDR3 coding sequence is TGTGCCACTAGGGGCGGGGGCTACGAGCAGTACTTC.

This clonotype was counted between two and nine times. The gene calls are TRBV10-1 and TRBJ2-3; D is unresolved. CDR1 WNHNN and CDR2 SYGVQD come from the germline V gene (reference sequence). The V end lost 5 bases, the J end lost 5 bases, and 8 bases lay between the germline ends. This CDR3 spans 12 amino acids. In DNA form, the CDR3 reads TGCGCCAGCAGTAGAAACCGAGATACGCAGTATTTT. Translated, it gives CASSRNRDTQYF.

The rearrangement uses TRBV12-3 or TRBV12-4 and TRBJ2-3; 7 bases fit TRBD2. The CDR3 consists of 14 residues. J gave up 4 bases and V 5 bases, and 6 bases lay outside the gene matches. CDR3 sequence (DNA): TGTGCCAGCAGTCCCCAAGGACTAGCAGATACGCAGTATTTT. Encoded protein: CASSPQGLADTQYF.

V is TRBV11-2 and J is TRBJ1-1, with TRBD1 as a possible D gene (6 bases). Between the trimmed V and J ends, which lost 5 bases and 1 base, there was a span of 11 bases. The CDR3 consists of 14 residues. Germline lookup yields CDR1 SGHAT and CDR2 FQNNGV. The CDR3 reads CASSLMGQNTEAFF. For the CDR3, the DNA is TGTGCCAGCAGCCTAATGGGACAGAACACTGAAGCTTTCTTT. Supplemented by reference TRBV11-2 and TRBJ1-1, the full variable domain reads EAGVAQSPRYKIIEKRQSVAFWCNPISGHATLYWYQQILGQGPKLLIQFQNNGVVDDSQLPKDRFSAERLKGVDSTLKIQPAKLEDSAVYLCASSLMGQNTEAFFGQGTRLTVV.

This clonotype was counted many times. V gene TRBV6-4 combines with J gene TRBJ1-2; D is uncertain. The CDR3 runs 12 residues. V lost 6 bases, J lost 4 bases, and 9 bases lay in between. Germline CDR1 and CDR2: MRHNA and SNTAGT. CDR3 coding DNA: TGTGCCAGCAGACACCTGACCTATGGCTACACCTTC. Encoded protein: CASRHLTYGYTF.

The chain employs TRBV7-2 and TRBJ2-5, with TRBD2 as a possible D gene (5 bases). Trimming took 1 base from V and 7 from J, leaving 13 bases between them. There are 14 residues in the CDR3. The germline gives CDR1 SGHTA, CDR2 FQGNSA. The CDR3 loop reads CASSLGLARGTQYF. DNA for the CDR3: TGTGCCAGCAGCTTAGGGTTGGCTCGGGGGACCCAGTACTTC.

The chain carries TRBV18 and TRBJ1-2; no reliable D call. Germline CDR1 reads KGHSH; CDR2 reads LQKENI. The V gene lost 4 bases and the J gene lost 5 bases, with 11 bases spanning the gap. CDR3 length equals 13 residues. The CDR3 DNA reads as TGTGCCAGCTCACTTCCGACACGATATGGCTACACCTTC. Residues: CASSLPTRYGYTF.

This clonotype was recorded a few times. The gene calls are TRBV4-3 and TRBJ1-2, with 9 nucleotides matching TRBD1. Trimming took 4 bases from V and 5 from J; bases not matched to a gene: 8. This CDR3 is built from 15 residues. The germline gives CDR1 LGHNA, CDR2 YSLEER. DNA for the CDR3: TGCGCCAGCAGCCTCCAACAGGGGGCTGATTATGGCTACACCTTC. Encoded protein: CASSLQQGADYGYTF.

This clonotype was seen many times. The chain combines TRBV11-2 with TRBJ2-3, with 10 bases identical to TRBD1. With V trimmed by 5 bases and J by 4 bases, 21 bases remained unmatched. CDR1 is SGHAT, CDR2 FQNNGV, per germline. The CDR3 is 20 amino acids. The CDR3 nucleotides are TGTGCCAGCAGCCCGCATCAGGGACAGGGGAAGCTGGAGCAAGCAGATACGCAGTATTTT. This sequence encodes CASSPHQGQGKLEQADTQYF.